The 18 T cell receptor beta chains listed next were all sequenced from one sample in a study of T cells after yellow fever vaccination (dated by TCRdb to about 2019). Library prep was done by 5' RACE. Sequencing used an Illumina HiSeq 2500. TCRdb cleaned the public reads at Q25 with fastp, built clones with MiXCR and kept in-frame beta chains. Every CDR3 protein is listed once, alongside the most common genes and DNA of its rows. The sample records 620,000 or so distinct CDR3 sequences, roughly a sixth of which are singletons. The top ten clonotypes cover 15% to 20% of the sample. This sample's treatment or condition label indicates: live attenuated yellow fever vaccine strain. This specimen was PBMCs, taken roughly 5 days after the first yellow fever vaccination. These receptors were obtained from a man aged 18-30 years who received the YFV17D yellow fever vaccine.

This clonotype was seen a handful of times. The chain has TRBV15 and TRBJ2-3; TRBD2 matches at 12 bases. Trimming at V came to 1 base and at J to 1 base, leaving 0 bases not matched to a gene. Germline V gene sequence: CDR1 LNHNV, CDR2 YYDKDF (reference sequence). The CDR3 covers 16 residues. CDR3 in DNA: TGTGCCACCAGCAGAGGACTAGCGGGGGGCACAGATACGCAGTATTTT. Its translation: CATSRGLAGGTDTQYF.

The chain uses TRBV4-1 and TRBJ2-3; D not certain. The CDR3 spans 16 residues. V lost 1 base to trimming and J lost 2 bases, with 13 bases between them. Germline V gene sequence: CDR1 MGHRA, CDR2 YSYEKL. The CDR3 nucleotides read TGCGCCAGCAGCCAAGCCCTCCGGCTCGACACAGATACGCAGTATTTT. Its protein product is CASSQALRLDTDTQYF.

CDR3 sequence reads: CASIEVPNYGYTF. Written as DNA, the CDR3 is TGTGCCAGCATAGAAGTCCCCAACTATGGCTACACCTTC. The rearrangement links TRBV6-6 to TRBJ1-2; D is unresolved. CDR1 and CDR2 from the germline V gene are MNHNY and SVGAGI (reference sequence). V gave up 7 bases and J gave up 2 bases, with 11 bases separating them. CDR3 size: 13 residues.

This clonotype was picked up a small number of times. The chain recombines TRBV11-2 with TRBJ1-6, with D maybe TRBD1 (5 bases). The CDR3 is made up of 13 amino acids. Germline-derived CDR1 and CDR2 are SGHAT and FQNNGV. V was clipped by 5 bases and J by 9 bases, with 11 bases between them. Written as DNA, the CDR3 is TGTGCCAGCAGCGTAGCAGGGAGTTCACCCCTCCACTTT. Translated: CASSVAGSSPLHF.

The chain recombines TRBV6-2 or TRBV6-3 with TRBJ2-6; no clear D gene. Germline-derived CDR1 and CDR2 are MNHEY and SVGEGT. The CDR3 contains 16 residues. V lost 0 bases and J lost 1, with 7 bases in between. For the CDR3, the DNA is TGTGCCAGCAGTTACTCGGGTCCTTCTGGGGCCAACGTCCTGACTTTC. It yields the protein CASSYSGPSGANVLTF.

The V and J genes are TRBV20-1 and TRBJ1-5; 7 bases agree with TRBD1. The CDR3 consists of 14 residues. Germline-derived CDR1 and CDR2 are DFQATT and SNEGSKA (reference sequence). V was pared by 5 bases and J by 9 bases, with 13 bases of the junction left unmatched. The CDR3 bases are TGCAGTGCTTCGATACTCGAGAGGGGGCCGCCCCAGCATTTT. It translates to CSASILERGPPQHF.

This clonotype was observed a handful of times. The rearrangement joins TRBV7-9 to TRBJ2-5; D gene uncertain. The CDR3 is 14 amino acids. Deletions cut 5 bases from V and 5 bases from J, with 15 bases between. Germline CDR1 is SEHNR and CDR2 is FQNEAQ (reference sequence). The DNA for the CDR3 is TGTGCCAGCAGCCAGGAGCGTCAATGGGAGACCCAGTACTTC. Protein sequence: CASSQERQWETQYF.

About this clonotype itself: A junction end diverges from the germline sequence, so it may reflect a read error. The chain employs TRBV20-1 and TRBJ2-3, with a possible D match to TRBD2 (6 bases). This CDR3 is 16 amino acids long. Germline CDR1 is DFQATT and CDR2 is SNEGSKA (reference sequence). CDR3 residues: CSARVEAGRGTDTQYF. CDR3 nucleotide sequence: TGCAGTGCCAGAGTTGAGGCGGGGAGAGGCACAGATACGCAGTATTTT.

The gene calls are TRBV5-1 and TRBJ1-1; 7 nucleotides line up with TRBD1. V trimming: 3 bases; J trimming: 5 bases; junction bases outside the gene matches: 10. The CDR3 has 15 amino acids. Germline CDR1 and CDR2: SGHRS and YFSETQ. As DNA, the CDR3 is TGCGCCAGCAGCTCCGGTGGAGGGGGCGGTACTGAAGCTTTCTTT. This codes for CASSSGGGGGTEAFF.

J is TRBJ1-5 and V is TRBV10-3, with D hard to call. The CDR3 spans 12 residues. From germline, CDR1 is ENHRY and CDR2 SYGVKD. The V gene lost 6 bases and the J gene lost 4 bases, with 7 bases spanning the gap. Here the CDR3 DNA reads TGTGCCATCAGAGAAGGGAATCAGCCCCAGCATTTT. Its protein product is CAIREGNQPQHF.

V gene TRBV12-3 or TRBV12-4 combines with J gene TRBJ2-5, with 8 bases matching TRBD1. This CDR3 region has 13 residues. Germline trimming cut 10 bases from V and 4 bases from J; bases unmatched to any gene: 8. Here the CDR3 reads CATGQGSSETQYF. CDR3 sequence (DNA): TGTGCCACTGGACAGGGTTCTTCAGAGACCCAGTACTTC.

V gene TRBV7-8 combines with J gene TRBJ1-2; weak D call: TRBD1 (6 bases). This CDR3 has 15 residues. Germline CDR1 reads SGHVS; CDR2 reads FQNEAQ. V lost 5 bases and J 4 bases, leaving 17 bases between the germline ends. The CDR3 sequence: CASSTPRGRFYGYTF. The CDR3 DNA sequence: TGTGCCAGCAGCACCCCCCGGGGGCGCTTCTATGGCTACACCTTC.

The rearrangement links TRBV20-1 to TRBJ2-1; the match to TRBD2 covers 8 bases. The CDR3 is 15 residues long. Germline assignment: CDR1 DFQATT and CDR2 SNEGSKA (reference sequence). Trimming cost V 3 bases and J 3 bases; bases outside gene matches: 7. The CDR3 here is CSASQKRGIYNEQFF. CDR3 nucleotides: TGCAGTGCTAGCCAAAAGCGGGGGATCTACAATGAGCAGTTCTTC.

This clonotype came up a few times. The chain links TRBV9 to TRBJ2-3; D is unclear. Between the trimmed V and J ends, which lost 0 bases and 6 bases, there was a span of 8 bases. CDR3 length: 13 residues. CDR1 and CDR2 (germline): SGDLS, YYNGEE. Written as DNA, the CDR3 is TGTGCCAGCAGCGTAGCGTGGGTGGATACGCAGTATTTT. Translation gives CASSVAWVDTQYF.

This rearrangement joins TRBV19 to TRBJ1-1, with D possibly being TRBD1 (6 bases). V lost 0 bases to trimming and J lost 3 bases, with 8 bases between them. The CDR3 length is 14 residues. The germline V gene encodes CDR1 LNHDA and CDR2 SQIVND (reference sequence). CDR3: CASSIDRGYTEAFF. CDR3 nucleotides: TGTGCCAGTAGTATAGATAGGGGGTACACTGAAGCTTTCTTT.

The DNA of the CDR3 is TGTGCCAGCAGCCCCCGCCGAGGGGGCTCGGAAGAGACCCAGTACTTC. This gives the protein CASSPRRGGSEETQYF. V and J are TRBV7-9 and TRBJ2-5; 7 bases align to TRBD1. The ends lost 5 bases at V and 3 bases at J; junction bases unmatched: 12. Germline V CDR1 and CDR2: SEHNR, FQNEAQ (reference sequence). This CDR3 contains 16 residues.

This clonotype has just a few counts. This sequence joins TRBV4-2 and TRBJ2-7; possibly TRBD2 for D (6 bases). CDR1 and CDR2 from the germline V gene are LGHNA and YNFKEQ. Trimming removed 1 base from V and 6 bases from J, with 7 bases in between. The CDR3 extends over 12 amino acids. The CDR3 coding sequence is TGTGCCAGCAGCCAAGGGCGGGGCGAGCAGTACTTC. It yields the protein CASSQGRGEQYF.

The CDR3 loop reads CASSTGTVQASGANVLTF. DNA of the CDR3: TGTGCCAGCAGTACCGGAACCGTTCAGGCCTCTGGGGCCAACGTCCTGACTTTC. The J gene is TRBJ2-6, the V gene TRBV28; D gene uncertain. Per germline, CDR1 MDHEN and CDR2 SYDVKM. The germline V and J ends were trimmed by 5 bases and 0 bases, with 17 bases remaining between them. This CDR3 region has 18 residues.